The present entry profiles one T cell receptor (beta chain) with its context. Its antigen is unknown. The V gene lost 0 bases and the J gene lost 4 bases, with 3 bases spanning the gap. The germline V gene has CDR1 SQVTM and CDR2 ANQGSEA. This CDR3 is 11 amino acids long. The record originates from a study of Graves' ophthalmopathy and Graves' hyperthyroidism. Findings of the study overall: Clonotypes were expanded in thyroid at above 0.001 frequency, and most also appeared in blood.

RNA transcripts were the source from which TCR beta CDR3 regions were amplified. Scientists carried out first-round RT-PCR using HTBI primers and then a second-round multiplex PCR. TCRdb passed the multiplex PCR reads through MiXCR, listing each CDR3 protein once. This table holds 1 million to 1.3 million distinct CDR3 sequences, about two fifths found once. Recruitment covered hyperthyroidism patients aged 18 to 65 whose new diagnosis was of under 2 months' duration. The sequenced sample was peripheral blood or thyroid tissue (not recorded which). The rearrangement uses TRBV29-1 and TRBJ1-2; no clear D. The sequence came from an adult man with Graves' hyperthyroidism. The CDR3 is CSVEDVYGYTF. The CDR3 bases are TGCAGCGTTGAAGATGTCTATGGCTACACCTTC. The full variable domain, with the rest looked up from reference TRBV29-1 and TRBJ1-2, is SAVISQKPSRDICQRGTSLTIQCQVDSQVTMMFWYRQQPGQSLTLIATANQGSEATYESGFVIDKFPISRPNLTFSTLTVSNMSPEDSSIYLCSVEDVYGYTFGSGTRLTVV.